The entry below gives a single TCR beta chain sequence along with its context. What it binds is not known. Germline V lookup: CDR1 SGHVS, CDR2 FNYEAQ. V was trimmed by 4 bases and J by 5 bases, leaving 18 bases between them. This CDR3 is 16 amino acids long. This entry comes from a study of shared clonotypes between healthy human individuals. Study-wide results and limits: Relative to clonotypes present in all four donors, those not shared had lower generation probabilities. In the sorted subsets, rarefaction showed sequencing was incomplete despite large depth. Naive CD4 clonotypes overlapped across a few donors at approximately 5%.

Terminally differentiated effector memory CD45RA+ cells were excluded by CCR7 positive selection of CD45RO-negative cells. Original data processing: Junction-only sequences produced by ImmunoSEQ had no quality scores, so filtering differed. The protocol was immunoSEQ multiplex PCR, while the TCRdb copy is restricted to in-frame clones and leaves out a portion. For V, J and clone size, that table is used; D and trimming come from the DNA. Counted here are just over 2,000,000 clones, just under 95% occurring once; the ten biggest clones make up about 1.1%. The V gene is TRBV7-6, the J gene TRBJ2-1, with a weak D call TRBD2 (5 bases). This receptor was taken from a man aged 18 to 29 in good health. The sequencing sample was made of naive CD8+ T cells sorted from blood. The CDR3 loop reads CASSSSASGWDNEQFF. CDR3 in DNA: TGTGCCAGCAGCTCTTCCGCTTCGGGGTGGGACAATGAGCAGTTCTTC.